The clone carrying this T cell receptor beta chain was seen a single time. Antigen unknown. The CDR3 contains 14 residues. CDR1 and CDR2 (germline): SGHVS, FNYEAQ. Trimming removed 8 bases from V and 6 bases from J; junction bases left unmatched: 3. The source of the sample is a study of cytomegalovirus exposure and HLA in healthy donors. The study, taken as a whole, reports: Some V segments (TRBV6-2 and TRBV6-3 among them) were excluded as indistinguishable. The HLA-A and HLA-B alleles of most subjects were reportedly predicted accurately from TCR beta sequences.

Vbeta (60) and Jbeta (13) primers were used in the PCR. Using immunoSEQ multiplex PCR, the repertoire was profiled, and TCRdb retains in-frame clones only, with some absent. The table lists some 110,000 clones, roughly 15% of them singletons, with about 0.79% in the top ten. The sample was PBMCs. The clonotype comes from a female donor in good health and CMV-seronegative. V and J are TRBV7-6 and TRBJ2-1; 14 bases map to TRBD2. This CDR3 is CASSTSGRGNEQFF. The CDR3 nucleotides are TGTGCCAGCTCGACTAGCGGGAGGGGCAATGAGCAGTTCTTC.